Following are 10 T cell receptor beta chains from one sample sequenced in a study of blood T cell repertoires in COVID-19. This table comes from immunoSEQ multiplex PCR, and its TCRdb copy is limited to in-frame clones, with some not included. The table lists about 250,000 clones, 70% to 90% of them singletons. The sample comprised PBMCs or T cells enriched from blood (not recorded which). The receptors were gathered from a woman in her forties or fifties with acute COVID-19.

This sequence joins TRBV5-1 and TRBJ1-1, with 8 nucleotides matching TRBD1. With 4 bases clipped from V and 1 base from J, the junction kept 9 bases outside the gene matches. Germline-derived CDR1 and CDR2 are SGHRS and YFSETQ. The CDR3 loop spans 16 amino acids. In DNA form, the CDR3 reads TGCGCCAGCAGCAGTGACAGGGGTTGGGGGAACACTGAAGCTTTCTTT. Amino acids: CASSSDRGWGNTEAFF.

The V and J genes are TRBV7-2 and TRBJ1-5; no clear D. Germline V gene lookup returns CDR1 SGHTA and CDR2 FQGNSA. The CDR3 sequence is 16 residues long. V shed 3 bases and J shed 0 bases, with 12 bases lying between them. The CDR3 DNA is TGTGCCAGCAGCTTTATCACACAGACTAGCAATCAGCCCCAGCATTTT. Translated, it gives CASSFITQTSNQPQHF.

This chain joins TRBV25-1 and TRBJ1-2; no clear D. CDR1 MGHDK and CDR2 SYGVNS come from the germline V gene. The CDR3 is 13 residues long. Trimming removed 10 bases at V and 1 base at J, with 13 bases between. DNA of the CDR3: TGTGCCACCCGAGCGAGCTATAACTATGGCTACACCTTC. This encodes CATRASYNYGYTF.

The chain joins TRBV6-5 to TRBJ2-1, with 13 bases matching TRBD2. The CDR3 loop spans 15 amino acids. In germline, CDR1 is MNHEY, CDR2 SVGAGI. Losses at the gene ends were 2 bases for V and 8 bases for J; bases not matched to a gene: 3. CDR3 in amino acids: CASSYGLAGEYEQFF. CDR3 coding DNA: TGTGCCAGCAGTTACGGACTAGCGGGGGAGTATGAGCAGTTCTTC.

V gene TRBV4-1 combines with J gene TRBJ1-1, with unresolved D. The CDR3 loop spans 14 amino acids. Germline V lookup: CDR1 MGHRA, CDR2 YSYEKL. V was shortened by 3 bases and J by 5 bases, with 13 bases between the two germline ends. CDR3 sequence (DNA): TGCGCCAGCAGCCAGGTTTTGGACTGGACTGAAGCTTTCTTT. Protein sequence: CASSQVLDWTEAFF.

This chain links TRBV5-1 with TRBJ1-2, with D maybe TRBD1 (6 bases). The CDR3 has 15 residues. Looked up from germline, CDR1 is SGHRS and CDR2 is YFSETQ. The germline V and J ends were trimmed by 0 bases and 3 bases, with 12 bases remaining between them. The DNA for the CDR3 is TGCGCCAGCAGCTTGGATACAGGGTTGGACTATGGCTACACCTTC. Protein sequence: CASSLDTGLDYGYTF.

J is TRBJ2-7 and V is TRBV6-6; D perhaps matches TRBD2 (6 bases). This CDR3 spans 14 amino acids. The germline CDR1 and CDR2 sequences are MNHNY and SVGAGI (reference sequence). V shed 0 bases and J shed 3 bases, with 9 bases lying between them. CDR3 region: CASSYSKGGYEQYF. The DNA for the CDR3 is TGTGCCAGCAGTTACTCGAAGGGAGGCTACGAGCAGTACTTC.

The chain has TRBV5-1 and TRBJ2-2; TRBD1 might be the D (6 bases). Germline assignment: CDR1 SGHRS and CDR2 YFSETQ. V was trimmed by 3 bases and J by 2 bases, leaving 8 bases between them. The CDR3 extends over 14 amino acids. The CDR3 DNA sequence: TGCGCCAGCAGCTCGGACAGCAACACCGGGGAGCTGTTTTTT. It specifies CASSSDSNTGELFF. Drawing the rest from reference TRBV5-1 and TRBJ2-2, the complete variable domain is KAGVTQTPRYLIKTRGQQVTLSCSPISGHRSVSWYQQTPGQGLQFLFEYFSETQRNKGNFPGRFSGRQFSNSRSEMNVSTLELGDSALYLCASSSDSNTGELFFGEGSRLTVL.

The genes are TRBV7-9 and TRBJ1-2; maybe TRBD1 (5 bases). Germline-derived CDR1 and CDR2 are SEHNR and FQNEAQ (reference sequence). This CDR3 spans 14 amino acids. V was shortened by 1 base and J by 6 bases, with 12 bases between the two germline ends. CDR3 protein: CASSLGAGQNGYTF. CDR3 bases: TGTGCCAGCAGCTTAGGGGCAGGGCAGAATGGCTACACCTTC. The variable domain in full, completed from reference TRBV7-9 and TRBJ1-2, reads DTGVSQNPRHKITKRGQNVTFRCDPISEHNRLYWYRQTLGQGPEFLTYFQNEAQLEKSRLLSDRFSAERPKGSFSTLEIQRTEQGDSAMYLCASSLGAGQNGYTFGSGTRLTVV.

Written as DNA, the CDR3 is TGCGCCAGCAGCTTGGAACAGGGGGCCCTAAACACTGAAGCTTTCTTT. This codes for CASSLEQGALNTEAFF. V is TRBV5-1 and J is TRBJ1-1, with 9 bases lining up with TRBD1. The junction had 5 bases not matched to a gene; V was cut back by 0 bases and J by 2 bases. Germline loops: CDR1 SGHRS, CDR2 YFSETQ. The CDR3 sequence is 16 residues long.